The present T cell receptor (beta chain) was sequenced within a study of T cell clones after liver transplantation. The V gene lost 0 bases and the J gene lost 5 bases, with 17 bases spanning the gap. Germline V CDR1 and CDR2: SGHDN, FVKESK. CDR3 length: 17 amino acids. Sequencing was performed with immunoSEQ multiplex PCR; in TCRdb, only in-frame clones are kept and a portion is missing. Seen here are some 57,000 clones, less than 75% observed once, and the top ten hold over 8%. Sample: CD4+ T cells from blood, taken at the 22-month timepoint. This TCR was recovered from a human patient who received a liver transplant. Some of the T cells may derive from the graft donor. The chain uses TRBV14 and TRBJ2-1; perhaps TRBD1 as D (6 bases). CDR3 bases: TGTGCCAGCAGCCAAGAAACGAATAGGGGGATGGACAATGAGCAGTTCTTC. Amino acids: CASSQETNRGMDNEQFF.